This entry describes one T cell receptor (delta chain). Its antigen is undetermined. Other nucleotide sequences in the sample specify the same CDR3. The sorted cells were CD3+ Vdelta1+ Vdelta2- thymocytes from alphabeta-depleted thymus. Between roughly 98% and 99.6% of sorted thymocytes were Vdelta1+. The sample comes from a study of Vδ1+ human thymocytes. Sequences come from RNA converted to cDNA by reverse transcription. The CDR3 regions were amplified by multiplex PCR from V-gene primers to a constant-region primer. TCRdb re-called the multiplex PCR reads with CATT. The repertoire holds 20,000 to 25,000 delta-chain clones, with about 31% as singletons. Between the trimmed V and J ends, which lost 7 bases and 0 bases, there was a span of 24 bases. Germline lookup yields CDR1 GEAIGNYY and CDR2 EKD. This CDR3 region has 20 residues. Study-level points and caveats: Roughly 22% of thymic delta-chain sequences were Vdelta2, with few Vdelta3, unlike blood Vdelta1+ controls. Thymic TRG and TRD repertoires appeared highly polyclonal.

The receptor comes from a boy under two years old who had congenital heart surgery. The chain couples TRDV2 to TRDJ3, with D unresolved. Sequenced: Vdelta1+ gamma-delta thymocytes from the thymus. Specified subset: FACS-sorted CD3+ TCRalphabeta- TCRVdelta1+ TCRVdelta2- thymocytes. In DNA, the CDR3 is TGTGCCTGCGACGCCTCCGTCTCAACCCTTGTCTCCTGGGACACCCGACAGATGTTTTTC. Protein sequence: CACDASVSTLVSWDTRQMFF.